This TCR beta chain was profiled in a study of T cell changes during pregnancy in multiple sclerosis. TCRdb keeps only in-frame clones here, not all; method: immunoSEQ multiplex PCR. Among tens of thousands of clones listed, roughly 87% were seen once. Between the trimmed V and J ends, which lost 5 bases and 2 bases, there was a span of 14 bases. Germline V lookup: CDR1 PRHDT, CDR2 FYEKMQ (reference sequence). This CDR3 region has 15 residues. The clonotype was recovered from a female donor with multiple sclerosis, enrolled in a pregnancy study. The V and J genes are TRBV13 and TRBJ2-3, with a weak D call TRBD2 (6 bases). The material was peripheral blood, obtained in the first trimester of pregnancy. The CDR3 reads CASSIRLADTDTQYF. The CDR3 DNA follows: TGTGCCAGCAGCATTCGATTAGCGGACACAGATACGCAGTATTTT. The full variable domain, with the rest looked up from reference TRBV13 and TRBJ2-3, is AAGVIQSPRHLIKEKRETATLKCYPIPRHDTVYWYQQGPGQDPQFLISFYEKMQSDKGSIPDRFSAQQFSDYHSELNMSSLELGDSALYFCASSIRLADTDTQYFGPGTRLTVL.